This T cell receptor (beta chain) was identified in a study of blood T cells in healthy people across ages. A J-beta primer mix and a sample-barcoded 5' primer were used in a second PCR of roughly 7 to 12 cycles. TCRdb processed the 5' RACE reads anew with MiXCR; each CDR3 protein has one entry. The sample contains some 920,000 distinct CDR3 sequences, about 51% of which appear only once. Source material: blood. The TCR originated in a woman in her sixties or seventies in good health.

CDR3 sequence: CATRWGANVLTF. CDR3 bases: TGTGCCACCCGATGGGGGGCCAACGTCCTGACTTTC. The rearrangement links TRBV6-5 to TRBJ2-6; the D is unclear. From germline, CDR1 is MNHEY and CDR2 SVGAGI. This CDR3 spans 12 amino acids. V lost 10 bases to trimming and J lost 4 bases, with 8 bases between them.